This record looks at one T cell receptor (beta chain) sequence and its context. The V segment lost 3 bases and the J segment 9 bases; nucleotides outside the gene matches: 18. Germline lookup yields CDR1 KGHSH and CDR2 LQKENI. CDR3 size: 18 residues. This entry belongs to a study of blood T cell repertoires in COVID-19. Source study methods: How many nucleated cells were present was estimated from reference gene primer amplification. Assay: immunoSEQ multiplex PCR; the TCRdb copy retains only in-frame clones and omits some. The DNA was the basis for D and trimming; V, J and clone size are from that table. The sample holds 200,000 to 250,000 clones, more than 75% seen once. Adults between about 18 and 89 years of age took part from about 24 US areas. Grouping used clinical history reported by participants in a survey and questionnaire.

This TCR came from a middle-aged man who had recovered from COVID-19. The chain links TRBV18 to TRBJ2-3, with TRBD2 matching 10 bases. The sequenced sample consisted of PBMCs or T cells enriched from blood (not recorded which). The CDR3: CASSPDSLAGGRFITQYF. The CDR3 coding sequence is TGTGCCAGCTCACCGGATTCCTTAGCGGGGGGCCGATTTATAACGCAGTATTTT.